A selection of T cell receptor beta chains follows, all from one sample in a study of T cells in Graves' hyperthyroidism and ophthalmopathy. TCRdb re-called the multiplex PCR reads through MiXCR, storing one row per CDR3 protein. The sample yields some 580,000 distinct CDR3 sequences, roughly a sixth seen once. The sample comprised blood. Every receptor here comes from a middle-aged woman with Graves' ophthalmopathy. CDR3s include the opening cysteine and the closing phenylalanine or tryptophan. D genes are given only for firm matches. The size field is filled for only some rows; it gives once, few, many or a size class.

j_gene,abundance,d_gene,v_gene,CDR3nt,CDR3aa
TRBJ2-7,many,-,TRBV30,TGTGCCTGGAGGGGTCTCTCCTACGAGCAGTACTTC,CAWRGLSYEQYF
TRBJ2-7,-,-,TRBV11-2,TGTGCCAGCAGCTTCATTCCGAGCTCCTACGAGCAGTACTTC,CASSFIPSSYEQYF
TRBJ2-3,many,-,TRBV14,TGTGCCAGCAGCCAATCACTTCCGAATACGCAGTATTTT,CASSQSLPNTQYF
TRBJ1-5,-,TRBD1,TRBV19,TGTGCCAGTAGCAAAATCGGACAGGGCGATCAGCCCCAGCATTTT,CASSKIGQGDQPQHF
TRBJ2-3,many,TRBD2,TRBV30,TGTGCCTGGAGAGGGACTAGCGGGAGGGATACGCAGTATTTT,CAWRGTSGRDTQYF
TRBJ2-2,-,-,TRBV19,TGTGCCAGTAGCAACGCGGTAGGGGATTACACCGGGGAGCTGTTTTTT,CASSNAVGDYTGELFF
TRBJ2-1,-,TRBD1,TRBV19,TGTGCCAGTAGTATGGGGACAGGGGGCTTTAACGAGCAGTTCTTC,CASSMGTGGFNEQFF
TRBJ2-2,-,-,TRBV19,TGTGCCAGTACCAACCCCGGGAGTGTAGGGGTGAACACCGGGGAGCTGTTTTTT,CASTNPGSVGVNTGELFF
TRBJ2-3,many,-,TRBV7-2,TGTGCCAGCAGCTTAGCGCTGTCGTCTGCAGATACGCAGTATTTT,CASSLALSSADTQYF
TRBJ2-7,-,-,TRBV7-8,TGTGCCAGCAGCCGGCAGGCGGTGAAATCCTACGAGCAGTACTTC,CASSRQAVKSYEQYF
TRBJ1-6,few,-,TRBV5-1,TGCGCCAGCAGCTCCGCGGGGGCGGGAGATTCACCCCTCCACTTT,CASSSAGAGDSPLHF
TRBJ1-4,many,TRBD1,TRBV11-2,TGTGCCAGCAGCCCGGACAGGCAGAATGAAAAACTGTTTTTT,CASSPDRQNEKLFF
TRBJ2-7,-,-,TRBV20-1,TGCAGTGCTCAAAGGGGTGGGGGGACAAACAACGAGCAGTACTTC,CSAQRGGGTNNEQYF
TRBJ1-1,many,TRBD1,TRBV7-9,TGTGCCAGCAGCTTATCACAGGGGGACACTGAAGCTTTCTTT,CASSLSQGDTEAFF
TRBJ2-5,few,-,TRBV19,TGTGCCAGTAGTATGGTAGGGGCGAGGGGACAAGAGACCCAGTACTTC,CASSMVGARGQETQYF
TRBJ1-1,few,-,TRBV3-1,TGTGCCAGCAGATACGGAGGGGAAGCTTTCTTT,CASRYGGEAFF
TRBJ2-3,many,-,TRBV5-1,TGCGCCAGCAGCTTATTAGGGTCCCCAGATACGCAGTATTTT,CASSLLGSPDTQYF
TRBJ2-7,many,TRBD2,TRBV5-1,TGCGCCAGCAGCTTCGGACTGGGGGGGACCTACGAGCAGTACTTC,CASSFGLGGTYEQYF
TRBJ2-1,many,TRBD2,TRBV20-1,TGCAGTGCTAGAGGTGTCCTAGCGGGTGCTTTCCCCTACAATGAGCAGTTCTTC,CSARGVLAGAFPYNEQFF
TRBJ2-7,many,-,TRBV11-1,TGTGCCAGCAGCCGAGCGGGCAGTGGGTACTACGAGCAGTACTTC,CASSRAGSGYYEQYF
TRBJ1-1,few,-,TRBV18,TGTGCCAGCTCACCCGGACTCCAGGGGTATGAAGCTTTCTTT,CASSPGLQGYEAFF
TRBJ2-5,many,-,TRBV7-9,TGTGCCAGCAGGTCCTTGAGGACTGAAACAGAGACCCAGTACTTC,CASRSLRTETETQYF
TRBJ2-7,many,TRBD1,TRBV3-1,TGTGCCAGCAGCCACGGACAGGGCTACGAGCAGTACTTC,CASSHGQGYEQYF
TRBJ2-2,few,TRBD1,TRBV5-4,TGTGCCAGCAGCAGCAGACAGGGGGCGGAGTACGGGGAGCTGTTTTTT,CASSSRQGAEYGELFF
TRBJ2-7,many,TRBD1,TRBV15,TGTGCCACCAGCCTGGGACAGGGGACCTACGAGCAGTACTTC,CATSLGQGTYEQYF
TRBJ2-7,-,-,TRBV2,TGTGCCAGCAAAGGGAAGCGGCTCTACGAGCAGTACTTC,CASKGKRLYEQYF
TRBJ2-1,many,TRBD1,TRBV28,TGTGCCAGCAGTTTAGGGACAGGGACTCTAGCGGTCCTCTACAATGAGCAGTTCTTC,CASSLGTGTLAVLYNEQFF
TRBJ2-2,few,TRBD1,TRBV19,TGTGCCAGTAGTACCCCGGGACAGGGGAAATTCGGGGAGCTGTTTTTT,CASSTPGQGKFGELFF
TRBJ2-1,-,TRBD2,TRBV18,TGTGCCAGCTCACCCCGGACTAGCGGGAGGTATGATGAGCAGTTCTTC,CASSPRTSGRYDEQFF
TRBJ2-7,-,-,TRBV19,TGTGCCAGCGGGAGAGCCTACGAGCAGTACTTC,CASGRAYEQYF
TRBJ2-7,few,-,TRBV5-1,TGCGCCAGCAGCCAAGGGGAGGGGGGCGAGCAGTACTTC,CASSQGEGGEQYF
TRBJ1-5,-,-,TRBV6-1,TGTGCCAGCAGTCCCGGGACACCTAGCAATCAGCCCCAGCATTTT,CASSPGTPSNQPQHF
TRBJ1-1,few,-,TRBV4-1,TGCGCCAACAGCGAGACAGTGGCTGTAAAAGCTTTCTTT,CANSETVAVKAFF
TRBJ1-2,many,TRBD1,TRBV27,TGTGCCAGCAGGCCCACAGGGGGCAGTGGCTACACCTTC,CASRPTGGSGYTF
TRBJ1-4,-,-,TRBV2,TGTGCCAGCAGTGAGCGTGCAACTAATGAAAAACTGTTTTTT,CASSERATNEKLFF
TRBJ1-2,-,TRBD1,TRBV14,TGTGCCAGCAGCCAAGCCAGACAGGGAGGCTACACCTTC,CASSQARQGGYTF
TRBJ1-2,-,TRBD1,TRBV5-1,TGCGCCAGCAGCCCGCTGGGACAGGGTTTGTATGGCTACACCTTC,CASSPLGQGLYGYTF
TRBJ1-2,-,-,TRBV4-1,TGCGCCAGCAGCCAAGGGGCCCGGACAGCCACGTTCGGGTATGGCTACACCTTC,CASSQGARTATFGYGYTF
TRBJ2-1,few,-,TRBV28,TGTGCCAGCAGTTCGACGGGAGTGGTCCACAATGAGCAGTTCTTC,CASSSTGVVHNEQFF
TRBJ1-1,many,TRBD1,TRBV12-3/TRBV12-4,TGTGCCAGCAGGGGACAGGGGGCGACTGAAGCTTTCTTT,CASRGQGATEAFF
TRBJ2-1,many,TRBD1,TRBV20-1,TGCAGTGCTAGCCAGGGGGTTGCCTCCTACAATGAGCAGTTCTTC,CSASQGVASYNEQFF
TRBJ2-2,many,-,TRBV2,TGTGCCAGCAGACTAGTGGGCACCGGGGAGCTGTTTTTT,CASRLVGTGELFF
TRBJ2-3,-,TRBD2,TRBV5-1,TGCGCCAGCAGCTTGGAGACTAGCGGGGGGGACACGCAGTATTTT,CASSLETSGGDTQYF
TRBJ2-5,many,TRBD1,TRBV7-2,TGTGCCAGCAGCTTTGATCCCAGGGGGGAGACCCAGTACTTC,CASSFDPRGETQYF
TRBJ2-1,many,TRBD2,TRBV2,TGTGCCAGCAGCCCGGGACTAGGGGGTTCGTATGAGCAGTTCTTC,CASSPGLGGSYEQFF
TRBJ1-3,many,TRBD1,TRBV2,TGTGCCAGCAGCGGCCTCGACAGGGCTGGAAACACCATATATTTT,CASSGLDRAGNTIYF
TRBJ2-1,many,-,TRBV20-1,TGCAGTGCTAGAGGCGGGGCGGAACTCTCGATCAATGAGCAGTTCTTC,CSARGGAELSINEQFF
TRBJ1-2,-,TRBD1,TRBV5-1,TGCGCCAGCAGCTATGGGACAGGTTCTTATGGCTACACCTTC,CASSYGTGSYGYTF
TRBJ2-7,-,-,TRBV18,TGTGCCAGCTCACCAGTAGGGGGCGAGCAGTACTTC,CASSPVGGEQYF
TRBJ2-7,few,TRBD1,TRBV6-2/TRBV6-3,TGTGCCAGCAAACAGGGGTTCGAGCAGTACTTC,CASKQGFEQYF
TRBJ2-2,-,TRBD1,TRBV6-1,TGTGCCAGCAGTGAGCTACAGGGGGTCGGGGAGCTGTTTTTT,CASSELQGVGELFF
TRBJ1-2,-,TRBD1,TRBV4-1,TGCGCCAGCAGCCAAGTTGGCAGGGGGCGAGGCTACACCTTC,CASSQVGRGRGYTF